This T cell receptor (beta chain) stems from a study of T cell responses to AZD1222 COVID-19 vaccine (dated by TCRdb to the early 2020s). Looking at the study overall: AZD1222 recipients with second doses at about 4 weeks or about 12 weeks were pooled, because spike-specific TCR depth and breadth did not differ between schedules. TCR sequencing covered 233 trial participants: roughly 200 given two doses of AZD1222 and approximately 26 given two doses of MenACWY control vaccine. Trial participants were enrolled by age into 18-55, 56-69 and 70-plus year subgroups, with 148, 28 and 57 TCR-sequenced participants respectively.

This clone is a singleton in its sample. There is no known antigen for this receptor. No base quality information exists; no much larger clone differs at one position. CDR1 and CDR2, looked up from the germline V gene (reference sequence), are LNHDA and SQIVND. V is pruned by 4 bases and J by 1 base, leaving 3 bases of the junction without a gene match. From its cysteine to its phenylalanine, the CDR3 spans 16 amino acids. Of the read, only the CDR3 DNA is kept; its 48 bases are in frame from base 1. Overall results and qualifications from the work: In the small 56-69-year group, the increase in depth fell short of significance, most likely because of low power. Conclusions about previously exposed vaccinees were limited because only six AZD1222 recipients were SARS-CoV-2 seropositive at baseline. The whole spike protein was spanned by vaccine-associated CD4 TCRs, and dominant responses were seen in regions 160-218 and 743-854. Reportedly, almost half of the unique spike-specific TCRs recognized epitopes lying outside the regions that are mutated in the B.1.351 and B.1.1.7 variants. Most participants were white British and females outnumbered males, and the authors suggested that clonal diversity may have been underestimated. Because no day 14 peak-response samples were available, repertoires were characterized only after the peak T cell response. After two AZD1222 doses, both the breadth and the depth of spike-specific TCRs were significantly higher than at day 0 and than in MenACWY recipients.

This specimen's time point label, interpreted: baseline before first vaccination. Vaccinee samples were obtained from the UK trials COV001 and COV002, which included a single-blind randomized controlled phase 2/3 trial of AZD1222 (ChAdOx1 nCoV-19) in healthy adults. Trial participant PBMC samples were collected at day 0 and day 28 after the second dose for TCRbeta chain sequencing. The CDR3 regions of human TCRbeta chains were subjected to immunosequencing. The authors' analysis ran thus. Repertoire TCRs were matched against a reference library of SARS-CoV-2-specific TCRs generated with the MIRA antigen-specificity platform. Breadth was defined as the fraction of unique TCRs that were SARS-CoV-2-associated. Depth was defined as the fraction of total T cells that were SARS-CoV-2-associated. Using the MIRA data, each spike-specific TCR was mapped to the spike region that the TCR reacts to and placed in a CD4 or CD8 class. Log10-transformed breadth and depth values were compared by one-way ANOVA with Sidak's multiple comparisons tests. Imported from immuneACCESS, the table was reduced by TCRdb to in-frame sequences with V and J called. These copies leave out some clones; in studies compared against another copy, an unresolved V gene accounts for under half, and the cause of the remainder is not known. V, J and clone size are those of that table, while D and trimming were read from the DNA. For this sample there are more than 100,000 clones; over 75% appear just once. 20% to 25% of the sample rests with the top ten.

The sequence came from an adult in good health. The chain was built from TRBV19 and TRBJ1-6; a stretch of 8 junction bases matches TRBD1. Source: peripheral blood, taken on day 0 of AZD1222 vaccination. Here the CDR3 is given as CASSTTGESYNSPLHF. The nucleotide sequence is TGTGCCAGTAGTACGACAGGGGAATCCTATAATTCACCCCTCCACTTT.